The subject of this entry is one T cell receptor beta chain. Antigen: not known. The data stem from a study of T cells in Graves' hyperthyroidism and ophthalmopathy. Researchers took RNA transcripts and amplified the TCR beta CDR3 regions from them. TCR CDR3 regions were first amplified by RT-PCR with HTBI primers. TCRdb used MiXCR to reprocess the multiplex PCR reads, holding one entry per CDR3 protein. The sample shows 300,000 to 450,000 distinct CDR3 sequences, under 20% of them seen only once. Cells are PBMCs isolated from over 7.5 ml of fresh blood. Points from the study as a whole: Most thyroid clonotypes that were expanded above 0.001 also turned up in blood.

The germline V gene encodes CDR1 SSHAT and CDR2 FNYEAQ (reference sequence). The CDR3 loop spans 15 amino acids. Trimming left V 5 bases short and J 4 bases short, with 15 bases between. The source is a man aged 18 to 35 with Graves' ophthalmopathy. This rearrangement joins TRBV7-7 to TRBJ2-1; perhaps D is TRBD1 or TRBD2 (5 bases each). Specimen: blood. Here the CDR3 reads CASSVYGTEYNEQFF. The CDR3 region has the DNA TGTGCCAGCAGCGTATACGGGACGGAATACAATGAGCAGTTCTTC. The full variable domain, with the rest looked up from reference TRBV7-7 and TRBJ2-1, is GAGVSQSPRYKVTKRGQDVTLRCDPISSHATLYWYQQALGQGPEFLTYFNYEAQPDKSGLPSDRFSAERPEGSISTLTIQRTEQRDSAMYRCASSVYGTEYNEQFFGPGTRLTVL.